This T cell receptor (beta chain) originates from a study of blood T cell repertoires in COVID-19. Study in general: Material from acute and convalescent COVID-19 was sourced from the United States, Italy and Spain. T cells, B-cell-depleted T cells, or PBMCs supplied cDNA or gDNA.

Produced via immunoSEQ multiplex PCR; TCRdb's table is partial and in-frame only. The repertoire holds about 180,000 clones, with about 82% as singletons. This CDR3 region has 13 residues. V gave up 3 bases and J gave up 4 bases, with 9 bases separating them. Per germline, CDR1 MNHEY and CDR2 SMNVEV (reference sequence). Participants, about 18 to 90 years old, spanned 25 or so US areas. Participant reports of clinical history set cohort assignment. This TCR derives from a woman in her 30s who had recovered from COVID-19. Sequenced: PBMCs or T cells enriched from blood (not recorded which). This sequence joins TRBV27 and TRBJ1-2; D is unclear. The CDR3 sequence: CASSFQDSYGYTF. The CDR3 region has the DNA TGTGCCAGCAGTTTCCAGGACTCCTATGGCTACACCTTC.